The 12 T cell receptor beta chains listed next were all sequenced from one sample in a study of T cell repertoires in ileal Crohn's disease. Time point defined: neoterminal ileum biopsy at postoperative endoscopy, about 6 months after surgery. The protocol was immunoSEQ multiplex PCR, while the TCRdb copy is restricted to in-frame clones and leaves out a portion. The repertoire holds 10,000 or so clones, with 79% as singletons. The material sequenced was ileal tissue. The receptors stem from an adult with Crohn's disease.

The chain employs TRBV19 and TRBJ1-5, with D perhaps matching TRBD1 (5 bases). V was shortened by 2 bases and J by 3 bases, with 11 bases between the two germline ends. This CDR3 has 15 amino acids. CDR1 is LNHDA and CDR2 is SQIVND in the germline V gene (reference sequence). The DNA of the CDR3 is TGTGCCAGTAGTATACGTACAGGATTCAATCAGCCCCAGCATTTT. Amino acids: CASSIRTGFNQPQHF.

In this sample, this clone turned up once. The chain couples TRBV7-2 to TRBJ1-4; 8 positions match TRBD1. From germline, CDR1 is SGHTA and CDR2 FQGNSA. CDR3 length: 17 residues. With V trimmed by 5 bases and J by 4 bases, 12 bases remained unmatched. CDR3 amino acids: CASSPQRGTGFNEKLFF. The DNA for the CDR3 is TGTGCCAGCAGCCCCCAACGCGGGACAGGCTTTAATGAAAAACTGTTTTTT.

There are a few counts of this clone. The chain joins TRBV27 to TRBJ1-4; D gene ambiguous. Germline V gives CDR1 MNHEY, CDR2 SMNVEV (reference sequence). The CDR3 loop spans 13 amino acids. Trimming took 2 bases from V and 10 from J, leaving 11 bases between them. The CDR3 sequence: CASSLRYPGKLFF. The CDR3 DNA is TGTGCCAGCAGTTTAAGGTACCCGGGAAAACTGTTTTTT.

This clone is a singleton in its sample. The gene calls are TRBV19 and TRBJ2-7; the match to TRBD2 covers 14 bases. Germline CDR1 reads LNHDA; CDR2 reads SQIVND (reference sequence). With V trimmed by 4 bases and J by 2 bases, 7 bases remained unmatched. The CDR3 totals 17 residues. CDR3 nucleotide sequence: TGTGCCAGTAGTACGAAGGGACTAGCGGGGGATGCCTACGAGCAGTACTTC. It specifies CASSTKGLAGDAYEQYF.

The chain uses TRBV18 and TRBJ2-5; TRBD2 matches at 8 bases. V shed 1 base and J 5 bases; nucleotides not matched to a gene: 6. The germline V gene encodes CDR1 KGHSH and CDR2 LQKENI. The CDR3 covers 15 residues. The CDR3 region has the DNA TGTGCCAGCTCACCACTTCTAGCGGGCAGGGAGACCCAGTACTTC. Translating it yields CASSPLLAGRETQYF. The variable domain in full, with the rest retrieved from reference TRBV18 and TRBJ2-5, is NAGVMQNPRHLVRRRGQEARLRCSPMKGHSHVYWYRQLPEEGLKFMVYLQKENIIDESGMPKERFSAEFPKEGPSILRIQQVVRGDSAAYFCASSPLLAGRETQYFGPGTRLLVL.

This chain connects TRBV12-5 to TRBJ1-5; tentative D call: TRBD1 (5 bases). V was clipped by 7 bases and J by 4 bases, with 11 bases between them. Germline V gene data show CDR1 as LGHNT and CDR2 as FRNRAP. This CDR3 spans 13 amino acids. Here the CDR3 DNA reads TGTGCTAGTGCCTTGGGGGGGAATCAGCCCCAGCATTTT. The encoded protein is CASALGGNQPQHF.

This sequence joins TRBV16 and TRBJ1-1; weak D call: TRBD1 (5 bases). With 5 bases removed from V and 1 base from J, the gap between germline ends came to 8 bases. CDR1 and CDR2 (germline): KGHSY, FQNENV. The CDR3 is made up of 13 amino acids. The CDR3 DNA is TGTGCCAGCAGCGGCCAGGGGAACACTGAAGCTTTCTTT. This codes for CASSGQGNTEAFF.

The chain uses TRBV7-3 and TRBJ1-3; D is unclear. The V gene lost 8 bases and the J gene lost 4 bases, with 12 bases spanning the gap. CDR1 is SGHTA and CDR2 is FQGTGA in the germline V gene. The CDR3 consists of 13 residues. CDR3 DNA sequence: TGTGCCAGCGCAAGCGACGCCGGAAACACCATATATTTT. Translated: CASASDAGNTIYF.

This sequence joins TRBV7-2 and TRBJ1-1, with 7 nucleotides matching TRBD1. J was trimmed by 8 bases and V by 0 bases; bases with no gene match: 0. This CDR3 region has 12 residues. CDR1 and CDR2 from the germline V gene are SGHTA and FQGNSA. In DNA, the CDR3 is TGTGCCAGCAGCTTAGCAGGGGGCGAAGCTTTCTTT. Translating it yields CASSLAGGEAFF.

The V call is TRBV7-3, the J call TRBJ2-2, with a weak D call TRBD1 (5 bases). The CDR3 consists of 18 residues. V was cut by 1 base and J by 2 bases, with 17 bases left in between. The germline V gene has CDR1 SGHTA and CDR2 FQGTGA. The DNA of the CDR3 is TGTGCCAGCAGCTTAAATTCGGCAGGGTGGGGAAACACCGGGGAGCTGTTTTTT. This sequence encodes CASSLNSAGWGNTGELFF.

The V gene is TRBV5-6, the J gene TRBJ2-1, with TRBD1 identical over 8 bases. V trimming: 4 bases; J trimming: 10 bases; junction bases outside the gene matches: 7. The V gene's germline CDR1 is SGHDT and CDR2 YYEEEE. The CDR3 consists of 13 residues. The CDR3 DNA follows: TGTGCCAGCAGCCCAGGGGGCCGTGGGGAGCAGTTCTTC. It specifies CASSPGGRGEQFF.

The chain has TRBV10-1 and TRBJ2-7, with D uncertain. In germline, CDR1 is WNHNN, CDR2 SYGVQD (reference sequence). V lost 3 bases, J lost 1 base, and 4 bases lay in between. The CDR3 totals 12 residues. Written as DNA, the CDR3 is TGCGCCAGCAGTGACGGGTCCTACGAGCAGTACTTC. Protein product: CASSDGSYEQYF.